The 12 T cell receptor beta chains reported below all come from one sample, sequenced in a study of identical twins. TCRdb analysed the 5' RACE reads with MiXCR anew, one entry per CDR3 protein. Of 650,000 to 750,000 distinct CDR3 sequences listed, about 20% are singletons. The data were also submitted as part of a second study, on T cells expressing NK-cell markers.

The source material was PBMCs. These receptors came from a young woman in good health.

This clonotype was seen more than once but under ten times. The rearrangement links TRBV20-1 to TRBJ2-1, with no clear D. This CDR3 contains 9 residues. Germline-derived CDR1 and CDR2 are DFQATT and SNEGSKA (reference sequence). This chain's CDR3 is CPTIPRQFF. DNA of the CDR3: TGCCCTACAATACCCAGGCAGTTCTTC.

This clonotype was recorded a few times. This chain links TRBV5-1 with TRBJ1-2; D gene uncertain. V dropped 2 bases and J dropped 9 bases, with 17 bases sitting between them. The length of the CDR3 is 14 residues. Germline CDR1 and CDR2: SGHRS and YFSETQ. The CDR3 coding sequence is TGCGCCAGCAGCTTAGTCCGTAAGGTTGGAAGCTACACCTTC. Protein sequence: CASSLVRKVGSYTF.

The chain is built from TRBV7-9 and TRBJ2-2; 9 positions match TRBD2. This CDR3 comprises 17 residues. Losses at the gene ends were 4 bases for V and 2 bases for J; bases not matched to a gene: 8. CDR1 and CDR2 (germline): SEHNR, FQNEAQ (reference sequence). CDR3 sequence reads: CASSSAAGGPNTGELFF. CDR3 DNA: TGTGCCAGCAGCTCCGCAGCGGGAGGTCCAAACACCGGGGAGCTGTTTTTT.

A few counts support this clonotype. The chain has TRBV4-3 and TRBJ2-1, with D possibly TRBD2 on 5 matching bases. The V end was cut by 1 base, the J end by 4 bases, with 14 bases between. Germline V lookup: CDR1 LGHNA, CDR2 YSLEER. The CDR3 loop spans 16 amino acids. CDR3 loop: CASSQVFQRSYNEQFF. Written as DNA, the CDR3 is TGCGCCAGCAGCCAAGTGTTCCAGCGGTCGTACAATGAGCAGTTCTTC.

This clonotype appeared many times. The chain employs TRBV29-1 and TRBJ2-1, with D hard to call. The CDR3 has 10 residues. Trimming stripped 6 bases from V and 5 bases from J, with 5 bases between. Germline assignment: CDR1 SQVTM and CDR2 ANQGSEA. The CDR3 region has the DNA TGCAGCGTGGTAGACAATGAGCAGTTCTTC. Residues: CSVVDNEQFF.

J is TRBJ2-5 and V is TRBV20-1; TRBD1 matches 8 bases. CDR3 length: 12 residues. CDR1 and CDR2 from the germline V gene are DFQATT and SNEGSKA (reference sequence). V shed 5 bases, J shed 5 bases, and the junction held 4 bases outside the gene matches. CDR3: CSAGQGKETQYF. In DNA form, the CDR3 reads TGCAGTGCTGGACAGGGAAAGGAGACCCAGTACTTC.

This clonotype was counted many times. The CDR3 reads CASSQVVGASRGEQFF. The CDR3 DNA follows: TGTGCCAGCAGCCAAGTGGTCGGGGCTAGTCGGGGTGAGCAGTTCTTC. The V call is TRBV4-2, the J call TRBJ2-1; D possibly uses TRBD1 or TRBD2 (5 bases each). Looked up from germline, CDR1 is LGHNA and CDR2 is YNFKEQ. The CDR3 contains 16 residues. Trimming cost V 1 base and J 9 bases, with 19 bases left between them.

The V call is TRBV7-2, the J call TRBJ2-5, with D unclear. CDR1 SGHTA and CDR2 FQGNSA come from the germline V gene. The CDR3 consists of 13 residues. The V gene lost 3 bases and the J gene lost 6 bases, with 11 bases spanning the gap. The CDR3 spells CASSFGYGKTQYF. DNA of the CDR3: TGTGCCAGCAGCTTTGGGTATGGAAAGACCCAGTACTTC.

The V call is TRBV9, the J call TRBJ2-1; D gene ambiguous. There are 14 residues in the CDR3. Germline values: CDR1 SGDLS, CDR2 YYNGEE. V lost 4 bases and J lost 0, with 8 bases in between. The CDR3 spells CASSPYGSYNEQFF. The CDR3 DNA sequence: TGTGCCAGCAGCCCCTACGGCTCCTACAATGAGCAGTTCTTC.

The chain is built from TRBV3-1 and TRBJ1-2; the D gene is possibly TRBD1 (5 bases). This CDR3 is built from 15 residues. Per germline, CDR1 LGHDT and CDR2 YNNKEL (reference sequence). V dropped 4 bases and J dropped 4 bases, with 16 bases sitting between them. CDR3 DNA sequence: TGTGCCAGCAGCCCCCTGGGGGGAATAGGCTATGGCTACACCTTC. Translated: CASSPLGGIGYGYTF.

As to this clonotype: Sequence at one end of the junction differs from germline and may be a read error. The rearrangement joins TRBV20-1 to TRBJ2-6; D is undetermined. The CDR3 spans 14 residues. Germline V CDR1 and CDR2: DFQATT, SNEGSKA (reference sequence). CDR3 bases: TGCGGTGCTAGTAACCCCTCTGGGGCCAACGTCCTGACTTTC. It yields the protein CGASNPSGANVLTF.

This clonotype was seen many times. The chain carries TRBV7-2 and TRBJ2-1; D uncertain. The ends were cut back, 4 bases at V and 10 bases at J, with 17 bases in the middle. Germline CDR1 and CDR2: SGHTA and FQGNSA. The CDR3 runs to 14 residues. The CDR3 region has the DNA TGTGCCAGCAGCTACAAGAGTCGGAATGAGGAGCAGTTCTTC. Protein: CASSYKSRNEEQFF.